The 7 T cell receptor beta chains below were found in one sample sequenced in a study of blood T cell repertoires in COVID-19. Some clones are missing from TCRdb's copy, which holds only in-frame ones; the method was immunoSEQ multiplex PCR. The data show approximately 400,000 clones, more than 75% seen once. Sequencing was carried out using PBMCs or T cells enriched from blood (not recorded which). Receptors originate from a woman aged 18 to 35 who had recovered from COVID-19.

The chain has TRBV7-2 and TRBJ1-2, with D possibly being TRBD1 (6 bases). Germline CDR1 is SGHTA and CDR2 is FQGNSA. Trimming shortened V by 3 bases and J by 0 bases, and 23 bases separated the two germline ends. The CDR3 is 19 amino acids. The CDR3 DNA reads as TGTGCCAGCAGCTTGCCCTCTTACCGGGACACCGAGACTAACTATGGCTACACCTTC. It encodes CASSLPSYRDTETNYGYTF. The full variable domain, in which reference TRBV7-2 and TRBJ1-2 provide the parts outside the CDR3, is GAGVSQSPSNKVTEKGKDVELRCDPISGHTALYWYRQSLGQGLEFLIYFQGNSAPDKSGLPSDRFSAERTGGSVSTLTIQRTQQEDSAVYLCASSLPSYRDTETNYGYTFGSGTRLTVV.

The V call is TRBV21-1, the J call TRBJ1-1; the tabulated D call, TRBD1, remains unverified against the DNA. TRBV21-1 constitutes a pseudogene. This CDR3 region has 14 residues. CDR3 in amino acids: CASSTGTQPTEAFF. CDR3 in DNA: TGTGCCAGCAGCACCGGGACACAACCCACTGAAGCTTTCTTT.

J is TRBJ1-2 and V is TRBV6-4; tentatively, D is TRBD1 (6 bases). This CDR3 is 17 amino acids long. Germline assignment: CDR1 MRHNA and CDR2 SNTAGT. V gave up 2 bases and J gave up 4 bases, with 20 bases separating them. The DNA of the CDR3 is TGTGCCAGCAGTGACCTACCCCGCGACAGGAGAAGCTATGGCTACACCTTC. Protein sequence: CASSDLPRDRRSYGYTF.

V and J are TRBV19 and TRBJ2-1; D unresolved. The V gene's germline CDR1 is LNHDA and CDR2 SQIVND (reference sequence). V was shortened by 3 bases and J by 6 bases, with 9 bases between the two germline ends. There are 13 residues in the CDR3. The CDR3 loop is CASSIGSTNEQFF. The CDR3 DNA reads as TGTGCCAGTAGTATCGGGTCCACCAATGAGCAGTTCTTC.

The gene calls are TRBV6-5 and TRBJ2-7; possible D gene TRBD2, 5 bases. Germline assignment: CDR1 MNHEY and CDR2 SVGAGI. The length of the CDR3 is 13 residues. V was cut by 7 bases and J by 2 bases, with 12 bases left in between. CDR3 region: CASTPDGTYEQYF. The DNA of the CDR3 is TGTGCCAGCACCCCGGACGGGACCTACGAGCAGTACTTC.

In this sample, this clone turned up once. The CDR3 region is CASSPTGPGNQPQHF. CDR3 nucleotides: TGTGCCAGCTCACCGACAGGGCCCGGCAATCAGCCCCAGCATTTT. J is TRBJ1-5 and V is TRBV18, with 7 bases that match TRBD1. Germline assignment: CDR1 KGHSH and CDR2 LQKENI. CDR3 length: 15 amino acids. The trim removed 3 bases at V and 2 bases at J, leaving 4 bases unmatched.

This clone was observed a few times. V gene TRBV28 combines with J gene TRBJ1-2; possibly TRBD1 for D (6 bases). The CDR3 runs 14 residues. Germline V CDR1 and CDR2: MDHEN, SYDVKM. The germline V and J ends were trimmed by 2 bases and 4 bases, with 11 bases remaining between them. In DNA form, the CDR3 reads TGTGCCAGCAGTTTACAGGGGTTTGGCTATGGCTACACCTTC. Protein sequence: CASSLQGFGYGYTF.